This paragraph reports one T cell receptor (beta chain). Repertoires were generated with immunoSEQ multiplex PCR, while TCRdb's copy carries only in-frame clones and drops some. The sample has 52,000 or so clones, about 95% seen once. The CDR3 is 18 amino acids. Unmatched junction bases numbered 13, after V lost 1 base and J lost 9 bases. Per germline, CDR1 MNHEY and CDR2 SMNVEV (reference sequence). This record comes from a study of control samples from healthy donors and cancer patients. The source of this sequence is a man younger than 45 in good health. Sequenced material: blood. The J gene is TRBJ2-1, the V gene TRBV27; TRBD2 aligns across 12 bases. DNA for the CDR3: TGTGCCAGCAGTTTATTCGCTAGCGGGAGGGCAGATTTCAGTGAGCAGTTCTTC. Translation gives CASSLFASGRADFSEQFF.